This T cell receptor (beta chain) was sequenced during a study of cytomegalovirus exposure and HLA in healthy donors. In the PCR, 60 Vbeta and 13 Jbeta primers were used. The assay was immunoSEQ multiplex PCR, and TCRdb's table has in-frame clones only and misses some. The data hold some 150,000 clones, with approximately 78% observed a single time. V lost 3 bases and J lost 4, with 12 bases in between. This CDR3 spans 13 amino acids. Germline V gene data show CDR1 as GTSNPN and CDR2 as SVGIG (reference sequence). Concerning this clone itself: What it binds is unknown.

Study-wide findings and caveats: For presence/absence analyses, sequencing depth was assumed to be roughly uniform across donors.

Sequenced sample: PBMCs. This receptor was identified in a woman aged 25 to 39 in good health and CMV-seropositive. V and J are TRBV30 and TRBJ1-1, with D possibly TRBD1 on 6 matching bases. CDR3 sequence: CAWRIQGGTEAFF. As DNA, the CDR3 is TGTGCCTGGAGAATCCAAGGGGGCACTGAAGCTTTCTTT.